This TCR beta chain derives from a study of blood T cell repertoires in COVID-19. Study-wide background: Acute and convalescent COVID-19 specimens originated in the United States, Italy and Spain. Sources were T cells, B-cell-depleted T cells, or PBMCs; the material itself was cDNA or gDNA.

Profiled with immunoSEQ multiplex PCR; TCRdb holds only in-frame clones, not every one. The table has 100,000 to 150,000 clones, about 80% seen once. The CDR3 length is 16 residues. The ends lost 6 bases at V and 0 bases at J; junction bases unmatched: 8. CDR1 and CDR2 (germline): SNHLY, FYNNEI. The V and J genes are TRBV2 and TRBJ1-3; 7 nucleotides match TRBD1. The sequenced sample was peripheral blood. This sequence originates from a man in his 70s with acute or convalescent COVID-19. The DNA of the CDR3 is TGTGCCAGCAGAAACCGGGACAGAACCTCTGGAAACACCATATATTTT. It codes for CASRNRDRTSGNTIYF.